This is a list of T cell receptor beta chains from one sample in a study of shared clonotypes between healthy human individuals. The method was immunoSEQ multiplex PCR; TCRdb's version includes in-frame clones alone and lacks a portion of them. The sample has about 680,000 clones; 55% to 85% are singletons. The sample consisted of memory CD4+ T cells sorted from blood. The receptors originated from a woman in her 30s in good health. CDR3s include the opening cysteine and the closing phenylalanine or tryptophan. The D gene is left open where the match is weak. Clone size is shown for a subset of rows, as once, few, many or a class of expanded clone.

>.|TRBV5-1|TRBJ1-2|TRBD1
TGCGCCAGCAGCGGGCAAGGACAGGGCTATGGCTACACCTTC
CASSGQGQGYGYTF
>.|TRBV27|TRBJ1-5|.
TGTGCCAGCAGTCCCCCCCGAACACGGGGAAATCAGCCCCAGCATTTT
CASSPPRTRGNQPQHF
>.|TRBV6-4|TRBJ1-2|TRBD1
TGTGCCAGCAGTGAGACAGGGGATGGGGTTTATGGCTACACCTTC
CASSETGDGVYGYTF
>.|TRBV9|TRBJ2-7|TRBD1
TGTGCCAGCAGCTCTGGACAGGGGGGCCACGAGCAGTACTTC
CASSSGQGGHEQYF
>.|TRBV20-1|TRBJ1-1|.
TGCAGACCGAACACTGAAGCTTTCTTT
CRPNTEAFF
>.|TRBV5-1|TRBJ2-7|TRBD2
TGCGCCAGCAGCTTGGGGACTAGCGGGATCGAGCAGTACTTC
CASSLGTSGIEQYF
>.|TRBV28|TRBJ2-7|TRBD1
TGTGCCAGCAGTTTATTAATGGACAGGGTCCACGAGCAGTACTTC
CASSLLMDRVHEQYF
>once|TRBV7-9|TRBJ2-6|.
TGTGCCAGCAGCCACTCTGGGGCCAACGTCCTGACTTTC
CASSHSGANVLTF
>.|TRBV5-1|TRBJ2-7|TRBD1
TGCGCCAGCAGTTTGGGAACGGACAGGGTATACGAGCAGTACTTC
CASSLGTDRVYEQYF
>once|TRBV5-8|TRBJ2-3|TRBD1
TGTGCCAGCAGCCTTGGGGTTGGGACAGGTATAAGCACAGATACGCAGTATTTT
CASSLGVGTGISTDTQYF
>few|TRBV27|TRBJ2-7|TRBD1
TGTGCCAGCGGACCGGGACAGGGGGAATACGAGCAGTACTTC
CASGPGQGEYEQYF
>.|TRBV6-5|TRBJ1-2|TRBD1
TGTGCCAGCGGAAGGACAGGGGGCTTAGACTATGGCTACACCTTC
CASGRTGGLDYGYTF
>.|TRBV28|TRBJ1-6|.
TGTGCCAGCTCCGGCCCGTATAATTCACCCCTCCACTTT
CASSGPYNSPLHF
>.|TRBV6-5|TRBJ2-3|TRBD2
TGTGCCAGCAGACTAGCGGGAACTAGCACAGATACGCAGTATTTT
CASRLAGTSTDTQYF
>.|TRBV28|TRBJ1-5|.
TGTGCCAGCAGTCCCCCTACAGGGTCCTATAGCAATCAGCCCCAGCATTTT
CASSPPTGSYSNQPQHF
>.|TRBV6-1|TRBJ1-4|.
TGTGCCAGCAGTGAAGCTCCTAATGGGAATGAAAAACTGTTTTTT
CASSEAPNGNEKLFF
>.|TRBV5-1|TRBJ1-4|TRBD1
TGCGCCAGCAGCTTGGTTCAGGGGGCGCCGAATGAAAAACTGTTTTTT
CASSLVQGAPNEKLFF
>.|TRBV19|TRBJ1-5|.
TGTGCCAGTAGGCCGAGGACAGAAACCAATCAGCCCCAGCATTTT
CASRPRTETNQPQHF
>.|TRBV15|TRBJ1-1|.
TGTGCCACCAGCAGAGATCTTTCCAACACTGAAGCTTTCTTT
CATSRDLSNTEAFF
>.|TRBV2|TRBJ2-7|TRBD1
TGTGCCAGCAGTGAGGACAGGGGTTCCTACGAGCAGTACTTC
CASSEDRGSYEQYF
>once|TRBV27|TRBJ2-7|TRBD1
TGTGCCAGCAGTTTAAGGGGGACAGACTCCTACGAGCAGTACTTC
CASSLRGTDSYEQYF
>.|TRBV7-8|TRBJ2-1|.
TGTGCCAGCAGCTTAACAGAAACTGGCGAGCAGTTCTTC
CASSLTETGEQFF
>.|TRBV6-5|TRBJ1-2|.
TGTGCCAGCAGTTACTCCGGGATCAACTATGGCTACACCTTC
CASSYSGINYGYTF
>few|TRBV27|TRBJ2-7|TRBD2
TGTGCCAGCAGCATATCTGGACTAGCAAGCGAGCAGTACTTC
CASSISGLASEQYF
>.|TRBV2|TRBJ2-3|.
TGTGCCAGCAGTGATTGGCGTGGAGACACAGATACGCAGTATTTT
CASSDWRGDTDTQYF
>.|TRBV10-1|TRBJ1-5|.
TGCGCCAGCAGTGACAGCAATCAGCCCCAGCATTTT
CASSDSNQPQHF
>.|TRBV28|TRBJ1-3|.
TGTGCCAGCAGTCCGGACAGAAATACTAGAACCATATATTTT
CASSPDRNTRTIYF
>.|TRBV5-1|TRBJ2-7|.
TGCGCCAGCAGCTTGGCCAGCACAGAGTACGAGCAGTACTTC
CASSLASTEYEQYF
>many|TRBV7-8|TRBJ2-5|.
TGTGCCAGCAGCTTAGACGACCTTAGGCAGACCCAGTACTTC
CASSLDDLRQTQYF
>.|TRBV19|TRBJ2-7|TRBD2
TGTGCCAGTAGTAAGACTAGCAGGGAAAACTACGAGCAGTACTTC
CASSKTSRENYEQYF
>once|TRBV30|TRBJ2-7|.
TGTGCCTGGTCGACGGGGTCCTACTACGAGCAGTACTTC
CAWSTGSYYEQYF
>.|TRBV27|TRBJ2-7|.
TGTGCCAGCAGTTCCCAGGGGAAGTACGAGCAGTACTTC
CASSSQGKYEQYF
>.|TRBV7-9|TRBJ2-1|.
TGTGCCAGCAGCTTAATCGGCAATGAGCAGTTCTTC
CASSLIGNEQFF
>.|TRBV6-1|TRBJ1-5|.
TGTGCCAGCAGTGAATTTGGGATCTATCAGCCCCAGCATTTT
CASSEFGIYQPQHF
>.|TRBV25-1|TRBJ2-1|.
TGTGCCAGCAGTGCTGAGGATTACAATGAGCAGTTCTTC
CASSAEDYNEQFF
>.|TRBV6-1|TRBJ2-2|.
TGTGCCAGCAAAGGGGTTGGCACCGGGGAGCTGTTTTTT
CASKGVGTGELFF
>.|TRBV19|TRBJ1-1|.
TGTGCCAGCACTCCAGGGTGGGGAGGTGGAACTGAAGCTTTCTTT
CASTPGWGGGTEAFF
>.|TRBV7-8|TRBJ2-7|TRBD2
TGTGCCAGCAGCTTAGGAGCGGGAAGCCTTTCCTACGAGCAGTACTTC
CASSLGAGSLSYEQYF
>.|TRBV19|TRBJ1-1|.
TGTGCCGTCCGTCGCCAGGTGAACACTGAAGCTTTCTTT
CAVRRQVNTEAFF
>.|TRBV28|TRBJ1-2|TRBD1
TGTGCCAGCAGTTTATTTCAACAGGGACAGGGGAACTATGGCTACACCTTC
CASSLFQQGQGNYGYTF
>.|TRBV2|TRBJ2-6|TRBD2
TGTGCCAGCAGTGGTCTAGCGGGGGACTCTGGGGCCAACGTCCTGACTTTC
CASSGLAGDSGANVLTF
>.|TRBV29-1|TRBJ2-1|.
TGCAGCGTCGTGGGTGGGACTGGGATCTACAATGAGCAGTTCTTC
CSVVGGTGIYNEQFF
>.|TRBV28|TRBJ2-1|.
TGTGCCAGCAGTTTAGGGGGAAGAGATCATGAGCAGTTCTTC
CASSLGGRDHEQFF
>.|TRBV28|TRBJ1-1|.
TGTGCCAGCAGTCCATACCCCGACCTCAAAGCTGAAGCTTTCTTT
CASSPYPDLKAEAFF
>.|TRBV5-1|TRBJ2-1|TRBD2
TGCGCCAGCGGGGAGACTAGCGGGAGTGGTGGTGAGCAGTTCTTC
CASGETSGSGGEQFF
>.|TRBV4-2|TRBJ1-2|.
TGTGCCAGCAGCCAAGATCAAGGGTTCGACTATGGCTACACCTTC
CASSQDQGFDYGYTF
>.|TRBV6-5|TRBJ2-5|TRBD2
TGTGCCAGCAGCCAGGGACTAGCTGGGACCCAGTACTTC
CASSQGLAGTQYF
>.|TRBV28|TRBJ2-7|.
TGTGCCAGCAGCCGCGACAGCGAATCCTCCGAGCAGTACTTC
CASSRDSESSEQYF
>.|TRBV10-1|TRBJ2-2|.
TGCGCCAGCAGTCTTTCGGGGACCGGGGAGCTGTTTTTT
CASSLSGTGELFF
>.|TRBV23-1|TRBJ1-5|.
TGCGCCAGCAGTCAGCCCAGTTATAGCAATCAGCCCCAGCATTTT
CASSQPSYSNQPQHF
>.|TRBV18|TRBJ2-7|.
TGTGCCAGCTCACAGGGGGACCTCTCCTACGAGCAGTACTTC
CASSQGDLSYEQYF
>.|TRBV2|TRBJ1-2|.
TGTGCCAGCAACAAGGACACACCTAACTATGGCTACACCTTC
CASNKDTPNYGYTF
>.|TRBV5-1|TRBJ2-3|TRBD2
TGCGCCAGCAGCTTGGAGTCTAGCGGGACCACAGATACGCAGTATTTT
CASSLESSGTTDTQYF
>.|TRBV5-1|TRBJ2-2|TRBD2
TGCGCCAGCAGAAAGCGGGGGACGGACGGGGAGCTGTTTTTT
CASRKRGTDGELFF
>.|TRBV18|TRBJ2-7|.
TGTGCCAGCTCACAGACGGTCTACGAGCAGTACTTC
CASSQTVYEQYF